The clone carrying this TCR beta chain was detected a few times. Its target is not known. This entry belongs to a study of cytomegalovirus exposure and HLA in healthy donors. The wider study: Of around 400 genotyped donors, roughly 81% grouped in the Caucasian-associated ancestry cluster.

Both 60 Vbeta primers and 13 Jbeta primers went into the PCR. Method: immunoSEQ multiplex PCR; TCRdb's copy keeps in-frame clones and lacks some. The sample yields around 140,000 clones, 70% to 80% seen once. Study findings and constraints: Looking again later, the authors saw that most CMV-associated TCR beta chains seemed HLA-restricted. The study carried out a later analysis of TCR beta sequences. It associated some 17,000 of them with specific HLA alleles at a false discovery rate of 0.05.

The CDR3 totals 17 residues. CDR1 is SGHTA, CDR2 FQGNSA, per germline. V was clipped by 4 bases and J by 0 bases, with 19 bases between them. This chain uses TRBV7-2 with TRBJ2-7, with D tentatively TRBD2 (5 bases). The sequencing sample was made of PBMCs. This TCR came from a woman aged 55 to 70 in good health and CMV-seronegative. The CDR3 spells CASSSTRGLRSSYEQYF. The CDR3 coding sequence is TGTGCCAGCAGCTCCACACGCGGACTCAGGAGCTCCTACGAGCAGTACTTC.